This T cell receptor beta chain was sequenced in a study of T cells in narcolepsy. This CDR3 spans 13 amino acids. Trimming removed 2 bases at V and 4 bases at J, with 6 bases between. Looked up from germline, CDR1 is SGHNT and CDR2 is YYREEE (reference sequence). Using immunoSEQ multiplex PCR, the repertoire was profiled, and TCRdb retains in-frame clones only, with some absent. This sample has roughly 25,000 clones, with approximately 85% found just once. The chain couples TRBV5-4 to TRBJ1-4; possible D gene TRBD1, 5 bases. The clonotype was recovered from a human donor with narcolepsy. The sample comprised CD45RA- memory CD4+ T cells from PBMCs. The CDR3 DNA reads TGTGCCAGCAGCTTCCAGGGTAATGAAAAACTGTTTTTT. Translation gives CASSFQGNEKLFF.